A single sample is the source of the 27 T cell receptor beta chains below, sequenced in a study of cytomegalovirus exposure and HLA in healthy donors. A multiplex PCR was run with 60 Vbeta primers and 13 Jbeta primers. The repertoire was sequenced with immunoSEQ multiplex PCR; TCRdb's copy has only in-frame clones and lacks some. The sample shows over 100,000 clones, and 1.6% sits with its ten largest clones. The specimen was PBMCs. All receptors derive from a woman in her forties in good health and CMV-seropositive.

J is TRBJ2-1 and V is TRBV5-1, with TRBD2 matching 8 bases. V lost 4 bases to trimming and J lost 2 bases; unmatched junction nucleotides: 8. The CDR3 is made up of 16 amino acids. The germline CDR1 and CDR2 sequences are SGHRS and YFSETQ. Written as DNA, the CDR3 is TGCGCCAGCAGCCGCGGATTAGCGGGAACCTACAATGAGCAGTTCTTC. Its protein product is CASSRGLAGTYNEQFF.

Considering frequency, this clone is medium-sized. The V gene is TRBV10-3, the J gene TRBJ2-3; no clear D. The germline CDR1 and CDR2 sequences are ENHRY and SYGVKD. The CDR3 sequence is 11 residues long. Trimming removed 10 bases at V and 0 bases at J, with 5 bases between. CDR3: CASGSTDTQYF. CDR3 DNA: TGTGCCAGCGGTAGCACAGATACGCAGTATTTT.

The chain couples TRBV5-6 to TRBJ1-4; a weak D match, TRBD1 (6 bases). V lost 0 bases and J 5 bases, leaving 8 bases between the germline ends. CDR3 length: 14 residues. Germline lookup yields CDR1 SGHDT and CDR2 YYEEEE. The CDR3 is CASSLGGQNEKLFF. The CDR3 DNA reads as TGTGCCAGCAGCTTGGGTGGACAGAATGAAAAACTGTTTTTT. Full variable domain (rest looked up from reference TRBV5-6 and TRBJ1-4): DAGVTQSPTHLIKTRGQQVTLRCSPKSGHDTVSWYQQALGQGPQFIFQYYEEEERQRGNFPDRFSGHQFPNYSSELNVNALLLGDSALYLCASSLGGQNEKLFFGSGTQLSVL.

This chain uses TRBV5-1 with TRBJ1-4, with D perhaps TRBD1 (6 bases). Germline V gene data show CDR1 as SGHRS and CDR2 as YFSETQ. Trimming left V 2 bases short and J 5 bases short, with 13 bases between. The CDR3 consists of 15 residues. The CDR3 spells CASSLQGGGNEKLFF. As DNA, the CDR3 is TGCGCCAGCAGCTTACAGGGCGGGGGGAATGAAAAACTGTTTTTT.

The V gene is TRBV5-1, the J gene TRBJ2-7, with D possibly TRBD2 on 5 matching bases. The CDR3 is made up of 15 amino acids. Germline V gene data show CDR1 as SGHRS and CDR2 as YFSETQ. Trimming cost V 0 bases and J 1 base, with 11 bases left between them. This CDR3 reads CASSLAEGTSYEQYF. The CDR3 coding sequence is TGCGCCAGCAGCTTGGCTGAGGGAACGTCCTACGAGCAGTACTTC.

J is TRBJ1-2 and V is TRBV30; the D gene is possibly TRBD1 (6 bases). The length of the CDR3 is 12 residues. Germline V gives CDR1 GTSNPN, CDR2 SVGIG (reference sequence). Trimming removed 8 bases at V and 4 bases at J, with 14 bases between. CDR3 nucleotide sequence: TGTGCCGCGTGGGACATCGCCTATGGCTACACCTTC. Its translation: CAAWDIAYGYTF.

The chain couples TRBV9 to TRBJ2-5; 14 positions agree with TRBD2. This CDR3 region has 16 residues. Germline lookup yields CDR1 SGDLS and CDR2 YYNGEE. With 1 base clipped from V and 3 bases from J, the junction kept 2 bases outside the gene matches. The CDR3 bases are TGTGCCAGCAGCGTAATGGGACTAGCGGGAGAAGAGACCCAGTACTTC. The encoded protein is CASSVMGLAGEETQYF.

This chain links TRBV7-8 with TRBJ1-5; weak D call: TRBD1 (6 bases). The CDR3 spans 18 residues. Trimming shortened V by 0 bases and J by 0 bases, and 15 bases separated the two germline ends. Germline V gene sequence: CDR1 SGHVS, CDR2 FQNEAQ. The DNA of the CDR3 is TGTGCCAGCAGCTTAGCGCCCTTCGCGGACAGTAGCAATCAGCCCCAGCATTTT. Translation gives CASSLAPFADSSNQPQHF.

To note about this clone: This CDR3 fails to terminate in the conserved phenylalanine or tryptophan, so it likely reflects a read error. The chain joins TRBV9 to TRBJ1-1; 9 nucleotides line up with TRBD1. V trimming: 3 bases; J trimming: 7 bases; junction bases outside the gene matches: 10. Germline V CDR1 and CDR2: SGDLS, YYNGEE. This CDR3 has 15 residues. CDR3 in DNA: TGTGCCAGCAGCGCGGGCTCCGGGACAGGGATTGAAGCTTTCCTT. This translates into CASSAGSGTGIEAFL.

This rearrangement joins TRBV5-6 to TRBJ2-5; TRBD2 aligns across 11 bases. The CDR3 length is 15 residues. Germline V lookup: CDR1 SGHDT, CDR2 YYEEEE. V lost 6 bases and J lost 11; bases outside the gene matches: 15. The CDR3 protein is CASTTSGSLDEEQYF. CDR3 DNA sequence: TGTGCCAGCACAACTAGCGGGAGTCTCGATGAGGAGCAGTACTTC.

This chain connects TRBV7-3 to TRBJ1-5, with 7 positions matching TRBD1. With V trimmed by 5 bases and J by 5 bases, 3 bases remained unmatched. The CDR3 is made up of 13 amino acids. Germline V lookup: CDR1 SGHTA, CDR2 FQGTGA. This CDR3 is CASSPTGDQPQHF. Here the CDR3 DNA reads TGTGCCAGCAGCCCTACAGGGGATCAGCCCCAGCATTTT.

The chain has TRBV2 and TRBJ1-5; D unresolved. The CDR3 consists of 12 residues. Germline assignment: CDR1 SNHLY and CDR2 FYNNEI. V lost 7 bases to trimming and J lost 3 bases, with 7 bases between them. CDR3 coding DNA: TGTGCCAGCAAGGGAGACAATCAGCCCCAGCATTTT. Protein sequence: CASKGDNQPQHF. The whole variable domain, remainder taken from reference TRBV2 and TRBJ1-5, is EPEVTQTPSHQVTQMGQEVILRCVPISNHLYFYWYRQILGQKVEFLVSFYNNEISEKSEIFDDQFSVERPDGSNFTLKIRSTKLEDSAMYFCASKGDNQPQHFGDGTRLSIL.

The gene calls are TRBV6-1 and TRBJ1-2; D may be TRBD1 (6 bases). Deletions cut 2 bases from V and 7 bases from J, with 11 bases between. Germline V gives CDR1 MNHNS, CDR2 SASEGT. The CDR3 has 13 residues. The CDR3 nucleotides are TGTGCCAGCAGTGAACGGGGGGCGGGTGGCTACACCTTC. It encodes CASSERGAGGYTF.

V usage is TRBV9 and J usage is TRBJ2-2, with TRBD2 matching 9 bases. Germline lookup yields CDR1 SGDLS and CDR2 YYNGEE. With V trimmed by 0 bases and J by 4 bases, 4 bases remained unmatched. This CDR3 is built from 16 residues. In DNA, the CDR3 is TGTGCCAGCAGCGTAGGTGTTAGCGGGGGCACCGGGGAGCTGTTTTTT. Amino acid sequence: CASSVGVSGGTGELFF.

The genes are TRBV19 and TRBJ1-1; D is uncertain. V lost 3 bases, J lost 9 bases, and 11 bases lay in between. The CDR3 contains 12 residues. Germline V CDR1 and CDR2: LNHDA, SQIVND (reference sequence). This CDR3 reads CASSITAQKAFF. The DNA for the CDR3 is TGTGCCAGTAGTATTACCGCACAAAAAGCTTTCTTT.

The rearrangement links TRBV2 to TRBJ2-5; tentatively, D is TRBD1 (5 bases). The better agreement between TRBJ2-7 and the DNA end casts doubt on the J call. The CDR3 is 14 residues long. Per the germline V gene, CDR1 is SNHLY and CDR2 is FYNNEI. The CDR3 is CASSEAGAAYEQYF. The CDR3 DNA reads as TGTGCCAGCAGTGAAGCAGGGGCGGCCTACGAGCAGTACTTC.

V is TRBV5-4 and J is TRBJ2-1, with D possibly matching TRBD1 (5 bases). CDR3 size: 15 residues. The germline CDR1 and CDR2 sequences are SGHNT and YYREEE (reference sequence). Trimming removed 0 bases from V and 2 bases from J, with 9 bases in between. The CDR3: CASSLVTGPYNEQFF. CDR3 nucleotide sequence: TGTGCCAGCAGCTTGGTAACAGGACCCTACAATGAGCAGTTCTTC.

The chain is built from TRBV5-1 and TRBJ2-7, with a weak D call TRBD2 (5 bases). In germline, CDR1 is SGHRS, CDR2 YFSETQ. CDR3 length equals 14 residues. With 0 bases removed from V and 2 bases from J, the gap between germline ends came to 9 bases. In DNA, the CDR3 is TGCGCCAGCAGCTTGGGGGCCGGGACCTACGAGCAGTACTTC. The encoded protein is CASSLGAGTYEQYF.

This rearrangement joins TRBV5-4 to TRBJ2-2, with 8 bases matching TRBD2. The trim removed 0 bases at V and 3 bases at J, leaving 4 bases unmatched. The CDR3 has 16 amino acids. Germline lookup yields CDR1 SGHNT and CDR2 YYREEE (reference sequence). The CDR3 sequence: CASSLAPAGDTGELFF. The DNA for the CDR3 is TGTGCCAGCAGCTTGGCTCCAGCGGGAGACACCGGGGAGCTGTTTTTT.

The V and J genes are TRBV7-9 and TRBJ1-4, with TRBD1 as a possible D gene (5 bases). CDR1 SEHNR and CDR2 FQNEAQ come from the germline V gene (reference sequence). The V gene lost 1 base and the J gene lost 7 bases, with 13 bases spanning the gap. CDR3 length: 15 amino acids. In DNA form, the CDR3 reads TGTGCCAGCAGCTTAGGACAGATGCTAGGTGAAAAACTGTTTTTT. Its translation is CASSLGQMLGEKLFF.

The CDR3 protein is CAWEGTFSTDTQYF. The DNA for the CDR3 is TGTGCCTGGGAGGGTACGTTTAGCACAGATACGCAGTATTTT. This chain joins TRBV30 and TRBJ2-3, with a possible D match to TRBD2 (5 bases). CDR1 is GTSNPN and CDR2 is SVGIG in the germline V gene (reference sequence). Deletions cut 5 bases from V and 0 bases from J, with 12 bases between. This CDR3 is 14 amino acids long.

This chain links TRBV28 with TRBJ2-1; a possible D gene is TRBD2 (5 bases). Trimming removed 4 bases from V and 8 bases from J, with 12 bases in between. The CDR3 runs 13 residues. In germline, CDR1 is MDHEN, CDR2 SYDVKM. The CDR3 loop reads CASSYKGSDEQFF. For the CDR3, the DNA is TGTGCCAGCAGTTATAAAGGGAGCGATGAGCAGTTCTTC.

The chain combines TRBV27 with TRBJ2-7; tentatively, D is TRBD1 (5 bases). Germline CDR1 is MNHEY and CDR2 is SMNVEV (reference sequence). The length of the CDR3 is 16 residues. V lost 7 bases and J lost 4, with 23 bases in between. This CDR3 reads CASNIYPWGRKYEQYF. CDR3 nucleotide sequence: TGTGCCAGCAATATCTACCCCTGGGGCAGAAAATACGAGCAGTACTTC.

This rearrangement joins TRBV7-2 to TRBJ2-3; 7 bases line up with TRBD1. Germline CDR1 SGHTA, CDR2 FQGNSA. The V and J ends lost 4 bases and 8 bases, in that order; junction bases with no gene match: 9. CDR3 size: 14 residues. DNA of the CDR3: TGTGCCAGCAGCTCGACAGGGCCCGGAGTTACGCAGTATTTT. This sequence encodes CASSSTGPGVTQYF.

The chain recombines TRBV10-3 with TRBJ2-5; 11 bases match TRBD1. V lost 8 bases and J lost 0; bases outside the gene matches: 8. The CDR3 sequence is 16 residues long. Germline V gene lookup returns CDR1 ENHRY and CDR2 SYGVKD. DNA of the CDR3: TGTGCCATCGGACAGGGGGCCGGAAAGTACCAAGAGACCCAGTACTTC. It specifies CAIGQGAGKYQETQYF.

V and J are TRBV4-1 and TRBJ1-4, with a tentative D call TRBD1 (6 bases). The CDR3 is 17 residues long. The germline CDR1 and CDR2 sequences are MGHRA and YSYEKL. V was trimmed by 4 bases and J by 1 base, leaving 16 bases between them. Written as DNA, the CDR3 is TGCGCCAGCAGCCGAGTCGGGGGAGGGGGAACTAATGAAAAACTGTTTTTT. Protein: CASSRVGGGGTNEKLFF.

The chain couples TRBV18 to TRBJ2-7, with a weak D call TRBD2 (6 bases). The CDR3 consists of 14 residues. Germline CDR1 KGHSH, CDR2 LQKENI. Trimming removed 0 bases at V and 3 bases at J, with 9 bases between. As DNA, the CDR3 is TGTGCCAGCTCACCACCTATTAGCGGCTACGAGCAGTACTTC. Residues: CASSPPISGYEQYF.